These 25 T cell receptor beta chains were all obtained from the same sample, sequenced in a study of T cell repertoires in cytomegalovirus infection. TCRdb reanalysed the reads using MiXCR and keeps one entry per CDR3 protein. The sample shows roughly 730,000 distinct CDR3 sequences, about 30% of them seen only once. Their cognate antigens are unknown. This sample comprised cultured PBMCs, obtained from culture after CMV antigen stimulation. Receptors were obtained from a human donor in good health (CMV status not recorded). Some clones in this sample may be carry-over from other donors' samples.

The chain combines TRBV20-1 with TRBJ2-5; 7 bases map to TRBD2. Germline V lookup: CDR1 DFQATT, CDR2 SNEGSKA (reference sequence). The CDR3 has 12 amino acids. V trimming: 3 bases; J trimming: 5 bases; junction bases outside the gene matches: 3. Here the CDR3 DNA reads TGCAGTGCTAGGACTAGCAGGGAGACCCAGTACTTC. Translated, it gives CSARTSRETQYF.

This clonotype appeared a few times. This chain joins TRBV10-3 and TRBJ2-3; TRBD2 is a possible D gene (6 bases). Trimming pared 4 bases from V and 2 bases from J, leaving 10 bases between. The CDR3 has 14 amino acids. Germline loops: CDR1 ENHRY, CDR2 SYGVKD. CDR3 residues: CAISGREYTDTQYF. DNA of the CDR3: TGTGCCATCAGTGGGCGGGAATACACAGATACGCAGTATTTT.

This chain connects TRBV2 to TRBJ2-3, with D unresolved. V was clipped by 2 bases and J by 2 bases, with 8 bases between them. Per the germline V gene, CDR1 is SNHLY and CDR2 is FYNNEI. CDR3 length: 14 amino acids. The CDR3 loop is CASSENGPTDTQYF. Written as DNA, the CDR3 is TGTGCCAGCAGTGAAAACGGCCCCACAGATACGCAGTATTTT. The variable domain in full, with the rest retrieved from reference TRBV2 and TRBJ2-3, is EPEVTQTPSHQVTQMGQEVILRCVPISNHLYFYWYRQILGQKVEFLVSFYNNEISEKSEIFDDQFSVERPDGSNFTLKIRSTKLEDSAMYFCASSENGPTDTQYFGPGTRLTVL.

The gene calls are TRBV6-2 or TRBV6-3 and TRBJ2-5; the D is unclear. This CDR3 comprises 15 residues. V gave up 0 bases and J gave up 4 bases, with 12 bases separating them. Germline V gives CDR1 MNHEY, CDR2 SVGEGT. CDR3 DNA: TGTGCCAGCAGTTACTCGCTTCGCGGCGGAGAGACCCAGTACTTC. Amino acids: CASSYSLRGGETQYF.

This clonotype was counted a few times. The V and J genes are TRBV28 and TRBJ2-7, with 7 positions matching TRBD1. Germline CDR1 reads MDHEN; CDR2 reads SYDVKM. The trim removed 9 bases at V and 4 bases at J, leaving 3 bases unmatched. The CDR3 consists of 11 residues. DNA of the CDR3: TGTGCCAGTACCAGGGGGTACGAGCAGTACTTC. This translates into CASTRGYEQYF.

This sequence joins TRBV6-1 and TRBJ1-5, with 7 bases lining up with TRBD1. The ends lost 6 bases at V and 0 bases at J; junction bases unmatched: 17. There are 19 residues in the CDR3. Germline-derived CDR1 and CDR2 are MNHNS and SASEGT. The CDR3 region is CASRKGQSSTRYSNQPQHF. DNA for the CDR3: TGTGCCAGCAGGAAGGGACAGTCAAGTACCCGTTATAGCAATCAGCCCCAGCATTTT.

This clonotype was seen a handful of times. The chain combines TRBV27 with TRBJ1-6, with 10 bases lining up with TRBD1. The CDR3 has 16 residues. The V gene's germline CDR1 is MNHEY and CDR2 SMNVEV (reference sequence). After removal of 7 bases from V and 9 bases from J, the junction contained 12 bases not matched to a gene. This CDR3 is CASNFRGQGTGSPLHF. In nucleotides, the CDR3 is TGTGCCAGCAACTTTAGGGGACAGGGGACAGGTTCACCCCTCCACTTT.

The V and J genes are TRBV6-7 and TRBJ2-1, with TRBD1 as a possible D gene (6 bases). TRBV6-7 is placed among ORFs of uncertain function. V gave up 5 bases and J gave up 13 bases, with 21 bases separating them. This CDR3 is 14 amino acids long. The CDR3 DNA is TGTGCCAGCAGTACTACTAGAACCAGGGGCCCCCAGTTCTTC. Protein sequence: CASSTTRTRGPQFF.

Many counts were recorded for this clonotype. V gene TRBV7-2 combines with J gene TRBJ2-3, with TRBD2 matching 7 bases. Losses at the gene ends were 5 bases for V and 5 bases for J; bases not matched to a gene: 10. The CDR3 loop spans 15 amino acids. Germline values: CDR1 SGHTA, CDR2 FQGNSA. DNA for the CDR3: TGTGCCAGCAGCCAAAACGCGGGAGTGGGAGATACGCAGTATTTT. Its protein product is CASSQNAGVGDTQYF.

This clonotype was recorded at least ten times. The V call is TRBV7-2, the J call TRBJ1-4; D remains ambiguous. From germline, CDR1 is SGHTA and CDR2 FQGNSA. Between the trimmed V and J ends, which lost 7 bases and 6 bases, there was a span of 30 bases. The CDR3 has 19 amino acids. The CDR3 DNA reads as TGTGCCAGCACCCGGTGGCGTCACTACCCAGCCACACGGCATGAAAAACTGTTTTTT. Its translation is CASTRWRHYPATRHEKLFF.

The chain uses TRBV20-1 and TRBJ2-1, with a tentative D call TRBD2 (5 bases). This CDR3 spans 13 amino acids. V lost 1 base, J lost 9 bases, and 13 bases lay in between. In germline, CDR1 is DFQATT, CDR2 SNEGSKA (reference sequence). CDR3 region: CSARGGSEGEQFF. CDR3 sequence (DNA): TGCAGTGCTAGAGGCGGTAGCGAGGGTGAGCAGTTCTTC.

This sequence joins TRBV20-1 and TRBJ2-5, with TRBD2 matching over 7 bases. This CDR3 region has 13 residues. J lost 7 bases, V lost 7 bases, and 12 bases had no gene match. Germline V CDR1 and CDR2: DFQATT, SNEGSKA (reference sequence). DNA for the CDR3: TGCAGTGTCCCCAGCGGGGAGAGCGGGACCCAGTACTTC. Its protein product is CSVPSGESGTQYF.

This clonotype was observed a few times. This rearrangement joins TRBV7-8 to TRBJ1-2; D not resolved. V lost 5 bases and J lost 3, with 22 bases in between. There are 17 residues in the CDR3. Germline V gene sequence: CDR1 SGHVS, CDR2 FQNEAQ. CDR3 sequence (DNA): TGTGCCAGCAGCCTCAGTGGGTTAGAGCCTGCCTACTATGGCTACACCTTC. Amino acids: CASSLSGLEPAYYGYTF.

This clonotype was seen only a few times. The rearrangement uses TRBV7-8 and TRBJ1-6, with TRBD1 matching 10 bases. The CDR3 has 18 residues. J lost 0 bases, V lost 6 bases, and 8 bases had no gene match. The germline V gene has CDR1 SGHVS and CDR2 FQNEAQ. CDR3 amino acids: CASSFGQGDNSYNSPLHF. CDR3 nucleotide sequence: TGTGCCAGCAGTTTTGGACAGGGGGATAACTCCTATAATTCACCCCTCCACTTT.

The J gene is TRBJ2-3, the V gene TRBV5-5, with 7 bases lining up with TRBD2. Trimming removed 5 bases from V and 0 bases from J; junction bases left unmatched: 12. The CDR3 extends over 17 amino acids. Looked up from germline, CDR1 is SGHKS and CDR2 is YYEKEE (reference sequence). Here the CDR3 reads CASRFGPSGVSTDTQYF. The CDR3 DNA follows: TGTGCCAGCAGATTTGGGCCCAGCGGGGTTAGCACAGATACGCAGTATTTT.

The genes are TRBV20-1 and TRBJ2-1; 14 nucleotides line up with TRBD2. CDR1 is DFQATT, CDR2 SNEGSKA, per germline (reference sequence). CDR3 length equals 20 residues. V lost 2 bases and J lost 0; bases outside the gene matches: 12. DNA for the CDR3: TGCAGTGCTAGACCCGCCGGGACTAGCGGGGGCCTACACTCCTACAATGAGCAGTTCTTC. It translates to CSARPAGTSGGLHSYNEQFF.

This chain connects TRBV20-1 to TRBJ2-4; possibly TRBD1 for D (5 bases). CDR1 and CDR2 (germline): DFQATT, SNEGSKA (reference sequence). CDR3 size: 13 residues. The V end lost 3 bases, the J end lost 5 bases, and 11 bases lay between the germline ends. CDR3 sequence reads: CSASNEGENIQYF. In nucleotides, the CDR3 is TGCAGTGCTAGCAACGAAGGGGAAAACATTCAGTACTTC.

This clonotype was picked up a small number of times. The chain carries TRBV28 and TRBJ2-5; 11 positions match TRBD2. The CDR3 consists of 17 residues. Germline-derived CDR1 and CDR2 are MDHEN and SYDVKM. V dropped 5 bases and J dropped 1; count of bases not matched to a gene: 9. The CDR3 region is CASSRVAGGPTQETQYF. CDR3 DNA: TGTGCCAGCAGTAGGGTAGCGGGGGGGCCTACCCAAGAGACCCAGTACTTC.

This sequence joins TRBV27 and TRBJ2-5; TRBD2 is a possible D gene (5 bases). V lost 6 bases and J lost 7, with 15 bases in between. The CDR3 consists of 13 residues. CDR1 and CDR2 from the germline V gene are MNHEY and SMNVEV (reference sequence). The CDR3 is CASRLDRRGTQYF. As DNA, the CDR3 is TGTGCCAGCAGACTCGATCGCCGGGGGACCCAGTACTTC.

This chain links TRBV12-3 or TRBV12-4 with TRBJ2-5; 8 positions agree with TRBD2. The CDR3 is 14 residues long. The J segment lost 3 bases and the V segment lost 6 bases, leaving 6 bases of the junction unmatched. CDR3 sequence: CASSPGTREETQYF. CDR3 nucleotides: TGTGCCAGCAGCCCCGGGACTAGAGAAGAGACCCAGTACTTC.

The J gene is TRBJ1-1, the V gene TRBV11-2; weak D call: TRBD1 (5 bases). Looked up from germline, CDR1 is SGHAT and CDR2 is FQNNGV. V lost 1 base and J lost 1, with 10 bases in between. This CDR3 region has 15 residues. Here the CDR3 reads CASSLARAANTEAFF. In DNA, the CDR3 is TGTGCCAGCAGCTTAGCCAGGGCGGCGAACACTGAAGCTTTCTTT.

This clonotype was observed a handful of times. The chain combines TRBV19 with TRBJ1-6; no definite D call. The CDR3 consists of 11 residues. Germline loops: CDR1 LNHDA, CDR2 SQIVND (reference sequence). V lost 4 bases to trimming and J lost 14 bases, with 9 bases between them. CDR3 sequence (DNA): TGTGCCAGTAGTACCCTGAAGACCCTCCACTTT. This translates into CASSTLKTLHF.

This chain joins TRBV11-2 and TRBJ2-7; D remains unclear. The CDR3 spans 16 residues. Looked up from germline, CDR1 is SGHAT and CDR2 is FQNNGV. V lost 3 bases to trimming and J lost 1 base, with 16 bases between them. The CDR3: CASSFETGPTSYEQYF. CDR3 in DNA: TGTGCCAGCAGCTTTGAGACGGGCCCCACATCCTACGAGCAGTACTTC.

Ten or more counts support this clonotype. The chain recombines TRBV28 with TRBJ1-1; D unresolved. The CDR3 runs to 14 residues. CDR1 MDHEN and CDR2 SYDVKM come from the germline V gene. Trimming removed 3 bases from V and 0 bases from J, with 8 bases in between. The CDR3: CASSLVNMNTEAFF. The CDR3 nucleotides read TGTGCCAGCAGTTTGGTAAACATGAACACTGAAGCTTTCTTT.

This clonotype was picked up many times. The rearrangement joins TRBV7-2 to TRBJ2-5, with D possibly TRBD1 on 5 matching bases. Deletions cut 3 bases from V and 5 bases from J, with 16 bases between. Germline CDR1 reads SGHTA; CDR2 reads FQGNSA. The CDR3 runs 15 residues. The CDR3 loop reads CASSLGGTGRETQYF. For the CDR3, the DNA is TGTGCCAGCAGCTTGGGTGGAACAGGCAGGGAGACCCAGTACTTC.